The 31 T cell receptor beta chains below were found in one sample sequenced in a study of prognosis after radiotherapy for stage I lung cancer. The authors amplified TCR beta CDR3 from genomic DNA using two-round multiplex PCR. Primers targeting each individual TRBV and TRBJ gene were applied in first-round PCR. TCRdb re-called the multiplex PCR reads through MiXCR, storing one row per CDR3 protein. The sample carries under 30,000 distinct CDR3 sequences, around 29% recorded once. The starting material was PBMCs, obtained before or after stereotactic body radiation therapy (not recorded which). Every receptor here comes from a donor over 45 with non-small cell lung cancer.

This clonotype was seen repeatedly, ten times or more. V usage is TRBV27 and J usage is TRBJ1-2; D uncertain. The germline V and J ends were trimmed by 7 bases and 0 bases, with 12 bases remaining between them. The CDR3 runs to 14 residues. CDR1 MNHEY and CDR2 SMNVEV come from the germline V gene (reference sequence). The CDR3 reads CASTQSPSNYGYTF. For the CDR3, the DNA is TGTGCCAGCACGCAGTCCCCATCTAACTATGGCTACACCTTC.

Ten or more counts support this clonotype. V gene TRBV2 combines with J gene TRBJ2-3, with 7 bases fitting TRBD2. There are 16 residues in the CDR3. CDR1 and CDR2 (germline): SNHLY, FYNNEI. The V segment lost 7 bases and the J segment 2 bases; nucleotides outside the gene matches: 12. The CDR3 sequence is CASITGLVPNTDTQYF. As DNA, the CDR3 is TGTGCCAGCATCACAGGACTAGTCCCCAACACAGATACGCAGTATTTT.

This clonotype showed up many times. The CDR3 sequence: CASSQGPGQGYHYGYTF. The CDR3 DNA is TGCGCCAGCAGCCAAGGTCCGGGACAGGGGTATCACTATGGCTACACCTTC. The chain links TRBV4-1 to TRBJ1-2, with TRBD1 matching 10 bases. The CDR3 extends over 17 amino acids. V was clipped by 1 base and J by 3 bases; unmatched bases: 8. From germline, CDR1 is MGHRA and CDR2 YSYEKL.

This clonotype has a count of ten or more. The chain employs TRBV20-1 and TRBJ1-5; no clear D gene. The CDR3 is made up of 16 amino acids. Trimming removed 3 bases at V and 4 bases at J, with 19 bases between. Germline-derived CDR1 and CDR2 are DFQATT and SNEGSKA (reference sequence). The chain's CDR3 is CSARAHRSFGNQPQHF. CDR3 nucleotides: TGCAGTGCTAGGGCGCACCGGTCGTTTGGAAATCAGCCCCAGCATTTT.

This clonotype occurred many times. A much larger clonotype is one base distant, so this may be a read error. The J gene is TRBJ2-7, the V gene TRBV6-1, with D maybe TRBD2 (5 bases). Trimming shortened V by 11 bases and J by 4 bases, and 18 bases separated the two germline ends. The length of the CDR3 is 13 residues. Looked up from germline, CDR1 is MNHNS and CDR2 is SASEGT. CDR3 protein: CASVTAPGYEQYF. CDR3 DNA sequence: TGTGCCTCAGTCACGGCTCCGGGATACGAGCAGTACTTC.

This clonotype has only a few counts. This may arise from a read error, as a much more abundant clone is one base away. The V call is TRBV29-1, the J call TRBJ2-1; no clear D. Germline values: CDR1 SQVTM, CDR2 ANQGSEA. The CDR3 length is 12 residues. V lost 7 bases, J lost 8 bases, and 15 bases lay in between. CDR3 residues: CSAEVGLDEQFF. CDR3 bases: TGCAGCGCTGAGGTGGGCCTCGATGAGCAGTTCTTC.

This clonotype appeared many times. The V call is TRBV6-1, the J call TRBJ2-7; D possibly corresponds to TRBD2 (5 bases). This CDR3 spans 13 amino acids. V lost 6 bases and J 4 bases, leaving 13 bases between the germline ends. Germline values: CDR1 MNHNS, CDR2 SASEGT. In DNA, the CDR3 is TGTGCCAGCAGAACCTCGTCGGGGTACGAGCAGTACTTC. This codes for CASRTSSGYEQYF.

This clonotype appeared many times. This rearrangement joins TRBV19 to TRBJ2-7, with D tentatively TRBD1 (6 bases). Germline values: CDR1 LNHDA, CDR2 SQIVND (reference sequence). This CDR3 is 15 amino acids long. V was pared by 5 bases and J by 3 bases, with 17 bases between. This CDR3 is CASSPHRTEVYEQYF. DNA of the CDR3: TGTGCCAGTAGTCCCCACAGGACAGAAGTCTACGAGCAGTACTTC.

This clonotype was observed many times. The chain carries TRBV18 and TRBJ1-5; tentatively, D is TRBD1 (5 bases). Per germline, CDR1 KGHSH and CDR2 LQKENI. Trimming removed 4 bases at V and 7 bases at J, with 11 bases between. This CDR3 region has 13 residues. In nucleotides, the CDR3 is TGTGCCAGCTCACTCAGGGATCAGCAGCCCCAGCATTTT. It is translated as CASSLRDQQPQHF.

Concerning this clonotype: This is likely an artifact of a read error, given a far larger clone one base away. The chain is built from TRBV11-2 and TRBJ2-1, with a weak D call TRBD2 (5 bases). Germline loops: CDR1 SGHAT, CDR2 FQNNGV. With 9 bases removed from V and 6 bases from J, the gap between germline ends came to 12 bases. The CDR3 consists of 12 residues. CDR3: CASSEASNEQFF. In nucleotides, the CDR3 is TGTGCCAGTTCGGAGGCGTCCAATGAGCAGTTCTTC.

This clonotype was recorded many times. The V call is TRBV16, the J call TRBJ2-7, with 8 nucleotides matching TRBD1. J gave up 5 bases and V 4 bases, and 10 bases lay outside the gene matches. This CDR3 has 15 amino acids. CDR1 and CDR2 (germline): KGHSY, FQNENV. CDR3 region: CASSLQGEIGHEQYF. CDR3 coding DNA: TGTGCCAGCAGCCTACAGGGGGAAATTGGGCACGAGCAGTACTTC.

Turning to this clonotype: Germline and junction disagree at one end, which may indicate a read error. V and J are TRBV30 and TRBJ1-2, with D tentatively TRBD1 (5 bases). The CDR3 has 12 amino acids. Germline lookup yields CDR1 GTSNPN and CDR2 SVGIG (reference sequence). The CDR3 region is CALRRGSYGYTF. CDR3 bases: TGTGCCTTGCGCCGGGGGAGCTATGGATACACCTTC. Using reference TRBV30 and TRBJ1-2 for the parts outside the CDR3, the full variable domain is SQTIHQWPATLVQPVGSPLSLECTVEGTSNPNLYWYRQAAGRGLQLLFYSVGIGQISSEVPQNLSASRPQDRQFILSSKKLLLSDSGFYLCALRRGSYGYTFGSGTRLTVV.

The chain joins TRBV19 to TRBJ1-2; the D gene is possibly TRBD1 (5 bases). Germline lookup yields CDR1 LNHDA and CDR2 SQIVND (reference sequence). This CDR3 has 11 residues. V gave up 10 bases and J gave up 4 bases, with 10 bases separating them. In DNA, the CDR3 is TGTGCCAAGGGGTTATCCTATGGCTACACCTTC. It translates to CAKGLSYGYTF.

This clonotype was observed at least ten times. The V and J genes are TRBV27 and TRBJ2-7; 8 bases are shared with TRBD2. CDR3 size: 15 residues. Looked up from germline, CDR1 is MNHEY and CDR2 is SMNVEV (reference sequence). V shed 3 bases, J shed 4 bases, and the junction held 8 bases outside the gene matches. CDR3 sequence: CASSLGNGGVYEQYF. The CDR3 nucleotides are TGTGCCAGCAGTTTGGGTAACGGGGGGGTGTACGAGCAGTACTTC.

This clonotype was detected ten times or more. CDR3 coding DNA: TGCGCCAGCAGCCGAATTTTAGACAGGGGGAAATCACCCCTCCACTTT. Its protein is CASSRILDRGKSPLHF. V is TRBV4-1 and J is TRBJ1-6; 9 bases line up with TRBD1. CDR3 length: 16 amino acids. The J segment lost 10 bases and the V segment lost 4 bases, leaving 11 bases of the junction unmatched. Per the germline V gene, CDR1 is MGHRA and CDR2 is YSYEKL.

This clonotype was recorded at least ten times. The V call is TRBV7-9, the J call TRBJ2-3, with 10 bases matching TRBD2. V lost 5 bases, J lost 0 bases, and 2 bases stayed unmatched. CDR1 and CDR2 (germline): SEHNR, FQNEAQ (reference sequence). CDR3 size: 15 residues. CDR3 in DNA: TGTGCCAGCAGCCAGACTAGCGGGAGCACAGATACGCAGTATTTT. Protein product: CASSQTSGSTDTQYF.

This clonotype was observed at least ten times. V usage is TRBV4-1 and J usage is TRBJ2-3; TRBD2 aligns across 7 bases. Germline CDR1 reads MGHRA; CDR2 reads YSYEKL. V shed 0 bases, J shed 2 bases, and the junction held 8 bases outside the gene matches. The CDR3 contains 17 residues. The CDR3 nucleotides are TGCGCCAGCAGCCAAGAACTTCGCGGGAGCAACACAGATACGCAGTATTTT. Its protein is CASSQELRGSNTDTQYF.

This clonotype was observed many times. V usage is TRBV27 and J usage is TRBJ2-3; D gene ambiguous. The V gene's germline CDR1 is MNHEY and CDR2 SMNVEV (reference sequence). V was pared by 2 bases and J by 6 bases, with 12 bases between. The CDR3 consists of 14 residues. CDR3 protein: CASSLSQVVDTQYF. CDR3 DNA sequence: TGTGCCAGCAGTTTAAGCCAGGTTGTGGATACGCAGTATTTT.

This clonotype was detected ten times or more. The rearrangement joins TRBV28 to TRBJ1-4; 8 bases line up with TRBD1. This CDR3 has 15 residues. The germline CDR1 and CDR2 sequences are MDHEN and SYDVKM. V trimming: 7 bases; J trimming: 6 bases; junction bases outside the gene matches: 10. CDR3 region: CASTSGDRRDEKLFF. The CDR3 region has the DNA TGTGCCAGCACCTCTGGGGACAGGCGAGATGAAAAACTGTTTTTT.

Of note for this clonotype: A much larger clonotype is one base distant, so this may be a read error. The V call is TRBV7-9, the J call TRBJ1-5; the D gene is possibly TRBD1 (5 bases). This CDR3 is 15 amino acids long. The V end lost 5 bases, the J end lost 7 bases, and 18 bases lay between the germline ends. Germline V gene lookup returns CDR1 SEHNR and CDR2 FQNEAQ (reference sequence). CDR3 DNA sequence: TGTGCCAGCAGCACACCGACAGAGACGGGGCAGCCCCAGCATTTT. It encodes CASSTPTETGQPQHF.

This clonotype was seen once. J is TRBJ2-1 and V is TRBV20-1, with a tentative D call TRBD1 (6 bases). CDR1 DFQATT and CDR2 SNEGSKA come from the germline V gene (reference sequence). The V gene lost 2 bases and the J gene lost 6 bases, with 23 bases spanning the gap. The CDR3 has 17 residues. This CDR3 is CSARTTLRGRRGNEQFF. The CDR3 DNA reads TGCAGTGCTAGAACAACCTTGAGGGGGAGACGGGGCAATGAGCAGTTCTTC.

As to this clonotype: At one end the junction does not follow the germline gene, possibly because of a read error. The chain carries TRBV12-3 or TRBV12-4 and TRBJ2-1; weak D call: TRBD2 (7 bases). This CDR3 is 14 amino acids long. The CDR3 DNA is TGTGCCAGCACCCTTAGAGGGAGGGGGAATGAGGAGTTCTTC. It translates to CASTLRGRGNEEFF.

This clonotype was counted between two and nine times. The CDR3 loop reads CASSLVQRGQETQYF. CDR3 DNA sequence: TGTGCCAGCAGCTTGGTTCAGCGGGGGCAAGAGACCCAGTACTTC. The chain carries TRBV5-4 and TRBJ2-5; 8 bases match TRBD2. The CDR3 extends over 15 amino acids. Germline lookup yields CDR1 SGHNT and CDR2 YYREEE (reference sequence). V gave up 0 bases and J gave up 2 bases; unmatched junction bases: 3. The complete variable domain, with remaining parts taken from reference TRBV5-4 and TRBJ2-5, reads ETGVTQSPTHLIKTRGQQVTLRCSSQSGHNTVSWYQQALGQGPQFIFQYYREEENGRGNFPPRFSGLQFPNYSSELNVNALELDDSALYLCASSLVQRGQETQYFGPGTRLLVL.

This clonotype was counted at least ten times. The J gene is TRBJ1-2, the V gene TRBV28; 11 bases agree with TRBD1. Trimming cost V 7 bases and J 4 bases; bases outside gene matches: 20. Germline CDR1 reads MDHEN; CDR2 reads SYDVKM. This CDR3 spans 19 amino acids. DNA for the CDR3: TGTGCCAGCATTCACCTCTATAGGACAGGGGGCGTCGGGGGCTATGGCTACACCTTC. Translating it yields CASIHLYRTGGVGGYGYTF.

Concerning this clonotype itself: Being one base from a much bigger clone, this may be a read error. The chain's CDR3 is CASSCGPGQGGGYTF. CDR3 sequence (DNA): TGTGCCAGCAGCTGTGGGCCGGGGCAGGGAGGCGGCTACACCTTC. The chain recombines TRBV5-6 with TRBJ1-2, with D possibly TRBD1 on 5 matching bases. Looked up from germline, CDR1 is SGHDT and CDR2 is YYEEEE. The CDR3 runs to 15 residues. V gave up 3 bases and J gave up 8 bases, with 20 bases separating them.

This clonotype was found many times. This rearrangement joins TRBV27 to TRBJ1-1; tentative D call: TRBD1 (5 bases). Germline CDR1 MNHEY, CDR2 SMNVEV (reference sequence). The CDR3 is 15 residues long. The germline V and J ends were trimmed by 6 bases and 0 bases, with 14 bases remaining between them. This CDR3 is CASSPKTGLNTEAFF. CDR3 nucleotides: TGTGCCAGCAGCCCCAAAACAGGTCTGAACACTGAAGCTTTCTTT.

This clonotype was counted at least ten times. The CDR3 sequence: CASSPRAQETQYF. The CDR3 DNA follows: TGTGCCAGCTCCCCGAGGGCTCAAGAGACCCAGTACTTC. The chain couples TRBV18 to TRBJ2-5; a weak D match, TRBD2 (5 bases). Germline V lookup: CDR1 KGHSH, CDR2 LQKENI. The CDR3 is 13 residues long. Between the trimmed V and J ends, which lost 6 bases and 2 bases, there was a span of 10 bases.

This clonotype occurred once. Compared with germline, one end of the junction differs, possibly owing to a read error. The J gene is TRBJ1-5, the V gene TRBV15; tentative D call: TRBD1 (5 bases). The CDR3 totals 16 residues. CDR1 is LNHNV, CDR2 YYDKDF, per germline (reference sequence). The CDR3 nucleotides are TGTGCCACCGGCAGAGCCACACAGGATAGCAATCAGCCCCAGCATTTT. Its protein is CATGRATQDSNQPQHF.

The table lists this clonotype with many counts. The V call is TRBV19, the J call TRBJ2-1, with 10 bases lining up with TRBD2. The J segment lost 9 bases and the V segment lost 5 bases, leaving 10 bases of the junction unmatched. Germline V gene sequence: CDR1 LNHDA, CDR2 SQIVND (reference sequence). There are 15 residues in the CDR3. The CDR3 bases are TGTGCCAGTAGTGTCTGGACTAGCGGCGAGGGTGAGCAGTTCTTC. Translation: CASSVWTSGEGEQFF.

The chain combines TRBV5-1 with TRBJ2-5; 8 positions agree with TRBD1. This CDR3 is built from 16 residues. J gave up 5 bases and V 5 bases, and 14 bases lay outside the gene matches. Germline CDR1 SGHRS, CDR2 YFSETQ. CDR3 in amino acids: CASRPGWTGIPETQYF. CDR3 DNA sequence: TGCGCCAGCAGACCCGGATGGACAGGGATTCCCGAGACCCAGTACTTC.

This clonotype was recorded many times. CDR3 sequence (DNA): TGTGCCAGTAGTATTGGAGTGGCTGAAGCTTTCTTT. Its protein product is CASSIGVAEAFF. V usage is TRBV19 and J usage is TRBJ1-1, with D unresolved. Germline CDR1 reads LNHDA; CDR2 reads SQIVND (reference sequence). With 3 bases removed from V and 6 bases from J, the gap between germline ends came to 8 bases. This CDR3 is built from 12 residues.